One and the same sample provided the 24 T cell receptor beta chains below, sequenced in a study of blood T cell repertoires in COVID-19. TCRdb's table, derived via immunoSEQ multiplex PCR, lists solely in-frame clones and lacks some. The sample yields just under 150,000 clones, roughly 87% seen once. The sequencing sample was made of peripheral blood. These receptor sequences come from a woman aged 50 to 60 with acute or convalescent COVID-19.

The chain employs TRBV2 and TRBJ1-5; D possibly corresponds to TRBD1 (6 bases). The V gene's germline CDR1 is SNHLY and CDR2 FYNNEI. Trimming removed 5 bases at V and 5 bases at J, with 10 bases between. This CDR3 is built from 13 residues. CDR3 bases: TGTGCCAGCAGTCCAAGACAGGATCAGCCCCAGCATTTT. Protein product: CASSPRQDQPQHF.

CDR3 sequence (DNA): TGTGCCAGCAGCACCCACCCGACAGGGCCCTACGAGCAGTACTTC. This encodes CASSTHPTGPYEQYF. The chain combines TRBV6-6 with TRBJ2-7, with 7 bases fitting TRBD1. The germline V gene has CDR1 MNHNY and CDR2 SVGAGI (reference sequence). The CDR3 has 15 residues. V was clipped by 6 bases and J by 2 bases; unmatched bases: 10.

The J gene is TRBJ1-2, the V gene TRBV12-3 or TRBV12-4; D possibly corresponds to TRBD1 (6 bases). This CDR3 has 12 residues. V was cut by 7 bases and J by 7 bases, with 13 bases left in between. Written as DNA, the CDR3 is TGTGCCAGCAACACAGGGTTCAGTGGCTACACCTTC. Amino acid sequence: CASNTGFSGYTF.

This rearrangement joins TRBV3-1 (or the pseudogene TRBV3-2) to TRBJ1-4; no clear D gene. Deletions cut 1 base from V and 5 bases from J, with 5 bases between. This CDR3 is built from 13 residues. Looked up from germline, CDR1 is LGHDT and CDR2 is YNNKEL (reference sequence). The CDR3 loop reads CASSQGQNEKLFF. Written as DNA, the CDR3 is TGTGCCAGCAGCCAAGGGCAGAATGAAAAACTGTTTTTT.

This rearrangement joins TRBV5-6 to TRBJ2-4; weak D call: TRBD2 (6 bases). Germline CDR1 reads SGHDT; CDR2 reads YYEEEE. The CDR3 extends over 14 amino acids. V was trimmed by 4 bases and J by 0 bases, leaving 8 bases between them. CDR3 in amino acids: CASSAGLAKNIQYF. In DNA form, the CDR3 reads TGTGCCAGCAGCGCGGGACTAGCCAAAAACATTCAGTACTTC.

This chain uses TRBV7-9 with TRBJ1-5, with 9 bases lining up with TRBD1. There are 15 residues in the CDR3. With 5 bases clipped from V and 7 bases from J, the junction kept 9 bases outside the gene matches. CDR1 is SEHNR and CDR2 is FQNEAQ in the germline V gene (reference sequence). CDR3 in DNA: TGTGCCAGCAGCCCGGACAGGGGAGGCAGACAGCCCCAGCATTTT. Residues: CASSPDRGGRQPQHF.

V is TRBV12-3 or TRBV12-4 and J is TRBJ1-5; 9 nucleotides align to TRBD1. Unmatched junction bases numbered 0, after V lost 3 bases and J lost 6 bases. The CDR3 is 13 residues long. CDR3: CASSLTGGQPQHF. The CDR3 DNA is TGTGCCAGCAGTTTGACAGGGGGTCAGCCCCAGCATTTT.

The CDR3 sequence: CASKTGTYEQYF. For the CDR3, the DNA is TGTGCCAGCAAGACTGGAACCTACGAGCAGTACTTC. The chain uses TRBV6-5 and TRBJ2-7, with D uncertain. CDR3 length equals 12 residues. Per the germline V gene, CDR1 is MNHEY and CDR2 is SVGAGI. Trimming cost V 7 bases and J 2 bases, with 9 bases left between them.

The chain's CDR3 is CATGYPRDNAQETQYF. The CDR3 bases are TGTGCCACTGGATACCCCCGGGATAACGCCCAAGAGACCCAGTACTTC. The J gene is TRBJ2-5, the V gene TRBV19; possibly TRBD2 for D (5 bases). The V end lost 10 bases, the J end lost 1 base, and 22 bases lay between the germline ends. The V gene's germline CDR1 is LNHDA and CDR2 SQIVND (reference sequence). This CDR3 has 16 residues. The whole variable domain, filled in from reference TRBV19 and TRBJ2-5, reads DGGITQSPKYLFRKEGQNVTLSCEQNLNHDAMYWYRQDPGQGLRLIYYSQIVNDFQKGDIAEGYSVSREKKESFPLTVTSAQKNPTAFYLCATGYPRDNAQETQYFGPGTRLLVL.

This clone was observed once. The chain joins TRBV30 to TRBJ1-5; D perhaps matches TRBD1 (6 bases). Germline CDR1 GTSNPN, CDR2 SVGIG (reference sequence). CDR3 length: 16 amino acids. The germline V and J ends were trimmed by 4 bases and 2 bases, with 18 bases remaining between them. CDR3 sequence: CAWIRVRGARNQPQHF. The CDR3 DNA sequence: TGTGCCTGGATTAGGGTCCGGGGGGCTCGCAATCAGCCCCAGCATTTT. Based on the CDR3 plus reference TRBV30 and TRBJ1-5, the full variable domain is SQTIHQWPATLVQPVGSPLSLECTVEGTSNPNLYWYRQAAGRGLQLLFYSVGIGQISSEVPQNLSASRPQDRQFILSSKKLLLSDSGFYLCAWIRVRGARNQPQHFGDGTRLSIL.

The chain joins TRBV9 to TRBJ1-2; D possibly corresponds to TRBD1 (5 bases). The V end was cut by 7 bases, the J end by 0 bases, with 13 bases between. Per the germline V gene, CDR1 is SGDLS and CDR2 is YYNGEE. The CDR3 totals 14 residues. The CDR3 region is CASAPGPANYGYTF. CDR3 in DNA: TGTGCCAGCGCCCCAGGGCCCGCTAACTATGGCTACACCTTC.

This sequence joins TRBV5-1 and TRBJ1-1; 8 bases map to TRBD1. With V trimmed by 3 bases and J by 3 bases, 4 bases remained unmatched. The CDR3 length is 14 residues. From germline, CDR1 is SGHRS and CDR2 YFSETQ. This chain's CDR3 is CASSSQGEDTEAFF. The DNA for the CDR3 is TGCGCCAGCAGCTCACAGGGGGAGGACACTGAAGCTTTCTTT.

The chain carries TRBV5-4 and TRBJ1-4; 9 positions agree with TRBD1. V lost 4 bases, J lost 8 bases, and 12 bases stayed unmatched. Germline values: CDR1 SGHNT, CDR2 YYREEE (reference sequence). There are 16 residues in the CDR3. In DNA, the CDR3 is TGTGCCAGCAGCCCGCAAACAGGGGGCGGAGCAGAAAAACTGTTTTTT. Translation gives CASSPQTGGGAEKLFF.

J is TRBJ2-1 and V is TRBV11-3; the D is unclear. Per the germline V gene, CDR1 is SGHNT and CDR2 is YENEEA. V was pared by 2 bases and J by 8 bases, with 13 bases between. The CDR3 sequence is 14 residues long. The CDR3, as DNA: TGTGCCAGCAGCTTAAGGTGGCGGAGCGATGAGCAGTTCTTC. This encodes CASSLRWRSDEQFF.

The rearrangement joins TRBV5-6 to TRBJ2-3; TRBD1 is a possible D gene (6 bases). CDR3 length: 15 residues. Trimming took off 0 bases at V and 1 base at J, with 9 bases between the two ends. Germline V gene sequence: CDR1 SGHDT, CDR2 YYEEEE. The CDR3 loop is CASSLEGVGTDTQYF. In DNA form, the CDR3 reads TGTGCCAGCAGCTTGGAGGGGGTGGGCACAGATACGCAGTATTTT.

The chain uses TRBV15 and TRBJ2-1, with TRBD1 matching 9 bases. V was pared by 5 bases and J by 0 bases, with 2 bases of the junction left unmatched. Germline CDR1 LNHNV, CDR2 YYDKDF (reference sequence). The CDR3 is 15 residues long. The CDR3 bases are TGTGCCACCAGCGGGACAGGGAGCTCCTACAATGAGCAGTTCTTC. This translates into CATSGTGSSYNEQFF.

V is TRBV19 and J is TRBJ2-1; no clear D gene. Trimming left V 5 bases short and J 7 bases short, with 9 bases between. The germline gives CDR1 LNHDA, CDR2 SQIVND (reference sequence). The CDR3 has 12 residues. This chain's CDR3 is CASSQILNEQFF. CDR3 sequence (DNA): TGTGCCAGTAGTCAGATATTAAATGAGCAGTTCTTC.

This clone was recorded once. The rearrangement links TRBV28 to TRBJ2-7, with D possibly matching TRBD1 (6 bases). CDR1 and CDR2 from the germline V gene are MDHEN and SYDVKM. CDR3 length: 15 amino acids. V was cut by 6 bases and J by 2 bases, with 17 bases left in between. In nucleotides, the CDR3 is TGTGCCAGCAGAACGGACAGCCCGAAGACCTACGAGCAGTACTTC. It is translated as CASRTDSPKTYEQYF.

V and J are TRBV6-5 and TRBJ1-5; 9 bases map to TRBD1. Germline V gene data show CDR1 as MNHEY and CDR2 as SVGAGI. The CDR3 sequence is 14 residues long. J was trimmed by 7 bases and V by 6 bases; bases with no gene match: 7. The CDR3 reads CASRADRGGQPQHF. The CDR3 nucleotides read TGTGCCAGCAGAGCGGACAGGGGCGGACAGCCCCAGCATTTT.

V gene TRBV12-3 or TRBV12-4 combines with J gene TRBJ1-5; D possibly corresponds to TRBD1 (6 bases). The CDR3 runs 13 residues. V was clipped by 4 bases and J by 7 bases, with 11 bases between them. The CDR3 loop reads CASSSQGKQPQHF. CDR3 nucleotide sequence: TGTGCCAGCAGTTCACAGGGAAAGCAGCCCCAGCATTTT.

V and J are TRBV28 and TRBJ1-1; 9 bases map to TRBD1. CDR3 length equals 15 residues. The trim removed 1 base at V and 4 bases at J, leaving 4 bases unmatched. CDR1 is MDHEN, CDR2 SYDVKM, per germline. In nucleotides, the CDR3 is TGTGCCAGCAGTTTATTGGGACAGGGAAGCACTGAAGCTTTCTTT. Protein product: CASSLLGQGSTEAFF.

The count of this clone is one. V gene TRBV5-1 combines with J gene TRBJ1-4; 7 nucleotides align to TRBD1. From germline, CDR1 is SGHRS and CDR2 YFSETQ. This CDR3 is 14 amino acids long. The trim removed 4 bases at V and 3 bases at J, leaving 3 bases unmatched. The CDR3 protein is CASSGGQANEKLFF. The CDR3 DNA follows: TGCGCCAGCAGCGGCGGACAGGCTAATGAAAAACTGTTTTTT.

This sequence joins TRBV7-3 and TRBJ1-1; 7 bases agree with TRBD1. Trimming at V came to 5 bases and at J to 10 bases, leaving 16 bases not matched to a gene. Germline V CDR1 and CDR2: SGHTA, FQGTGA. The CDR3 sequence is 15 residues long. The CDR3 DNA reads as TGTGCCAGCAGCCTGGCCGGAATTCCGGGACAGATAGCTTTCTTT. Its protein is CASSLAGIPGQIAFF.

This clone has at least ten counts. The chain links TRBV27 to TRBJ1-1, with D possibly matching TRBD1 (6 bases). In germline, CDR1 is MNHEY, CDR2 SMNVEV (reference sequence). This CDR3 is built from 13 residues. Trimming removed 5 bases at V and 7 bases at J, with 14 bases between. In nucleotides, the CDR3 is TGTGCCAGCAGTCAATCAGGGGTCATTGAAGCTTTCTTT. This gives the protein CASSQSGVIEAFF.